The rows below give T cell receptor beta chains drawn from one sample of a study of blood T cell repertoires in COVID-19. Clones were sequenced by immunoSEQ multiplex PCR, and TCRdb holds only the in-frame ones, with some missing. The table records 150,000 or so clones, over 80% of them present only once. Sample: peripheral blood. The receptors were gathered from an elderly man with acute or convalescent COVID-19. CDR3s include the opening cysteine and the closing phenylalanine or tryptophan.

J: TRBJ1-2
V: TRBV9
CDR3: CASSVSGTGGSGYTF

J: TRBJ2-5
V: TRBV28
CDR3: CASTSGRVETQYF

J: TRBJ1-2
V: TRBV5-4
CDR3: CASSSSFNYGYTF

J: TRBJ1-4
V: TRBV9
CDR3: CASSPQTGGEKLFF

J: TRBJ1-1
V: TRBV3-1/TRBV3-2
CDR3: CASSRGSPLNTEAFF

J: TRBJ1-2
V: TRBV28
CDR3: CASSPGQTFYGYTF

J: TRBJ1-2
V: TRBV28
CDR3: CASVTGIYGYTF

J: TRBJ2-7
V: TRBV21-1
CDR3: CASSKRPGSYEQYF

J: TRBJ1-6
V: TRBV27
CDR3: CASSGRGPYNSPLHF

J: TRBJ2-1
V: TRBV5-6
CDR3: CASSSGTGVNEQFF

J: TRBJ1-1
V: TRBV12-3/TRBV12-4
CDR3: CASSLNSGTEAFF

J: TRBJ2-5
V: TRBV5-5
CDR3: CASRRYRWEETQYF

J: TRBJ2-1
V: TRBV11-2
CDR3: CASSLGRGEQFF

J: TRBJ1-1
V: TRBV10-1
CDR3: CASSITTGQGENTEAFF

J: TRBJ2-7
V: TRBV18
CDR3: CASSPGLIERQYF

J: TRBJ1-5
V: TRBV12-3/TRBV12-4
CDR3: CASSFSGIQPQHF

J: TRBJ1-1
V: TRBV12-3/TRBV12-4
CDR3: CASSPGPWAFF

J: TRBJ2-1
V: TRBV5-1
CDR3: CASSSLSTGNNEQFF

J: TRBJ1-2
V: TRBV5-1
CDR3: CASSLGQDGYTF

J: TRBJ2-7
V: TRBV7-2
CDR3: CASSSHRGRRREQYF

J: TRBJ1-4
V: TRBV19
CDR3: CASSIDRGSEKLFF

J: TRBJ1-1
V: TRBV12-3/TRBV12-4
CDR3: CASSLSGNTEAFF

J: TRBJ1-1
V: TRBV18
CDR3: CASSGTGAGWNTEAFF

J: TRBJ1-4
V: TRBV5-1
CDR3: CASSTGQGREKLFF

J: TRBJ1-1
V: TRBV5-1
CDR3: CASSLRDRATEAFF

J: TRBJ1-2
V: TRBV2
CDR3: CASTRGNYGYTF

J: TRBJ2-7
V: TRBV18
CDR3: CASSPRDSTYEQYF

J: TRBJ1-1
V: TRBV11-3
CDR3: CASSLGHSDGGTEAFF

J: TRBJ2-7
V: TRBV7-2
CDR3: CASSLFGGSSYEQYF

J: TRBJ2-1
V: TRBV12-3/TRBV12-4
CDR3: CASRPTGSEQFF

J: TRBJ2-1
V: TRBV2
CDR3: CASTQEGASYNEQFF

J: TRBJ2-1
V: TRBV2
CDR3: CASSVALAGSNEQFF

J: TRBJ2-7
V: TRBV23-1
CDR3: CASSWFPGAYEQYF

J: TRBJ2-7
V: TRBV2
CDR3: CASSVHLYDEQYF

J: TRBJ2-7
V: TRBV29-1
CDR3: CSVKTGGRGEQYF

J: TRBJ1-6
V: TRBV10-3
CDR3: CAISPGQGESPLHF

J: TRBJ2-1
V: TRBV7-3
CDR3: CASSPEGASLGNEQFF

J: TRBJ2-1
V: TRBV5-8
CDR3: CASTRTVSYNEQFF

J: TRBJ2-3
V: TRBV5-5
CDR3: CASSFEGSSTDTQYF

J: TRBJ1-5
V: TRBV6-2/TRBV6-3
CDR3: CASSYGGGSQPQHF

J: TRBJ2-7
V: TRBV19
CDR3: CASSISAGRYEQYF

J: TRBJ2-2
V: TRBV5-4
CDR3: CASSNRAGTPNTGELFF

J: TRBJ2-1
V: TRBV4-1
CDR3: CASSRDATGASSYNEQFF

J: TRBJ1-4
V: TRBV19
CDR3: CASSHGVGEKLFF

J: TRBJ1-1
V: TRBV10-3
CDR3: CAISEGDRAAFF

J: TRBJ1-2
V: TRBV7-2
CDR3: CASIGTDWTNYGYTF

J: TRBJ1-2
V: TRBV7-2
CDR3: CASSQGPGQGGGYTF

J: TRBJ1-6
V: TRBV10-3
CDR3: CAIRQGEVSPLHF

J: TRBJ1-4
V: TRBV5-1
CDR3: CASSLEGQPNEKLFF

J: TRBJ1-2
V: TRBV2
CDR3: CASSTGQGYKGYTF

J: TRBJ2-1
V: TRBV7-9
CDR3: CASSLGRGGYNEQFF